Here is one T cell receptor beta chain with its context. This sample was taken from a study of control samples from healthy donors and cancer patients. Assay used: immunoSEQ multiplex PCR; TCRdb lists only in-frame clones, some missing. The data contain some 140,000 clones, about 88% of them singletons. Germline CDR1 reads SGHAT; CDR2 reads FQNNGV. V lost 4 bases and J lost 6; bases outside the gene matches: 12. The CDR3 covers 16 residues. The V and J genes are TRBV11-2 and TRBJ2-7; 10 bases match TRBD1. Sequencing was done on a sample of blood. The receptor comes from a woman younger than 45 in good health. CDR3 DNA sequence: TGTGCCAGCAGCTCCTGGGACAGGGGACGTGTTGGCGAGCAGTACTTC. This translates into CASSSWDRGRVGEQYF.